A selection of T cell receptor beta chains follows, all from one sample in a study of shared clonotypes between healthy human individuals. Measured with immunoSEQ multiplex PCR; TCRdb has only the in-frame clones, and not every one. Altogether 1.5 million to 2.5 million clones are present, about 94% being singletons, with the ten largest covering 1.2%. What was sequenced was naive CD8+ T cells sorted from blood. Receptors originate from a young man in good health. The CDR3 runs from the conserved cysteine through the conserved F or W.

TRBJ2-7	TRBV6-5	CASSYWDGSYEQYF
TRBJ2-7	TRBV4-1	CASSQVVATASYEQYF
TRBJ2-1	TRBV7-2	CASSLEVLVGRAGDEQFF
TRBJ1-2	TRBV6-5	CASSYSRRDGYTF
TRBJ2-5	TRBV9	CASSVAAAQETQYF
TRBJ1-3	TRBV6-1	CASSPDRGNGNTIYF
TRBJ2-3	TRBV6-6	CASSYLAPTSTDTQYF
TRBJ2-2	TRBV10-1	CASSELAGAGELFF
TRBJ2-7	TRBV28	CASSFRGVSYEQYF
TRBJ1-6	TRBV19	CASSTRDWDSPLHF
TRBJ2-7	TRBV30	CAWSVGSGMYEQYF
TRBJ1-2	TRBV9	CASSPAGLPLSNYGYTF
TRBJ2-3	TRBV14	CASSQFRAATADTQYF
TRBJ1-2	TRBV13	CASSLGGAPGYTF
TRBJ1-4	TRBV27	CASSLFQGATNEKLFF